A selection of T cell receptor beta chains follows, all from one sample in a study of Tregs in tolerant kidney transplant recipients. Clones were sequenced by immunoSEQ multiplex PCR, and TCRdb holds only the in-frame ones, with some missing. The table records roughly 120,000 clones, about 90% of them present only once. Sequenced material: CD4+ T cells from blood. The receptors stem from a human donor in good health. CDR3s include the opening cysteine and the closing phenylalanine or tryptophan. Fields, in order: D gene, V gene, J gene, clone size, CDR3 protein, CDR3 DNA. A D gene is named only where the DNA matches it firmly. Where a row states a size, it is once, few, many or the class of an expanded clone; other rows omit it.

TRBD1,TRBV5-4,TRBJ1-1,-,CASSLGALQGGEAFF,TGTGCCAGCAGCTTGGGTGCCCTACAGGGGGGTGAAGCTTTCTTT
TRBD1,TRBV19,TRBJ1-2,-,CASRDDRGLGYGYTF,TGTGCCAGTAGGGATGACAGGGGGCTCGGCTATGGCTACACCTTC
-,TRBV7-2,TRBJ2-7,-,CASSSDRRSYEQYF,TGTGCCAGCAGCTCCGACAGGAGATCCTACGAGCAGTACTTC
-,TRBV6-5,TRBJ1-1,-,CASSWATEAFF,TGTGCCAGCAGCTGGGCCACTGAAGCTTTCTTT
-,TRBV5-1,TRBJ2-5,-,CASSLGVFGETQYF,TGCGCCAGCAGCTTGGGGGTGTTCGGGGAGACCCAGTACTTC
-,TRBV6-5,TRBJ1-1,-,CASLENTEAFF,TGTGCCAGCCTTGAGAACACTGAAGCTTTCTTT
-,TRBV29-1,TRBJ2-5,-,CSVLGGPGKETQYF,TGCAGCGTTTTGGGGGGGCCGGGTAAAGAGACCCAGTACTTC
TRBD2,TRBV5-1,TRBJ2-1,-,CASSTSGGLNEQFF,TGCGCCAGCAGTACTAGCGGGGGCCTGAATGAGCAGTTCTTC
-,TRBV19,TRBJ2-1,-,CASNVGPAGEQFF,TGTGCCAGTAACGTAGGGCCTGCAGGTGAGCAGTTCTTC
TRBD1,TRBV27,TRBJ2-3,-,CASSPRTGVVTDTQYF,TGTGCCAGCAGTCCGCGCACAGGGGTTGTCACAGATACGCAGTATTTT
-,TRBV19,TRBJ1-5,-,CASSKGGTQKHF,TGTGCCAGTAGTAAGGGGGGGACCCAAAAGCATTTT
TRBD1,TRBV15,TRBJ2-3,few,CATSRETGVSVGDTQYF,TGTGCCACCAGCAGAGAAACAGGGGTATCTGTTGGAGATACGCAGTATTTT
TRBD1,TRBV30,TRBJ1-5,-,CAWSEDRGGNQPQHF,TGTGCCTGGAGTGAGGACAGGGGCGGCAATCAGCCCCAGCATTTT
-,TRBV6-6,TRBJ1-5,-,CASSPGNSGNQPQHF,TGTGCCAGCAGTCCAGGGAATTCGGGCAATCAGCCCCAGCATTTT
-,TRBV19,TRBJ2-7,-,CASRTQGRGSYEQYF,TGTGCCAGTAGGACACAGGGGAGGGGGAGCTACGAGCAGTACTTC
TRBD2,TRBV5-1,TRBJ2-7,once,CASSTYGLVQYF,TGCGCCAGCAGCACTTACGGACTAGTTCAGTACTTC